This TCR beta chain was recovered during a study of blood T cell repertoires in COVID-19. Study-wide context: COVID-19 samples collected from the United States, Italy and Spain covered acute and convalescent phases. PBMCs, B-cell-depleted T cells, or T cells were the source of the cDNA or gDNA that made up the material.

Per the original methods: Amplification of reference gene primers provided the estimated nucleated cell counts. Repertoires were generated with immunoSEQ multiplex PCR, while TCRdb's copy carries only in-frame clones and drops some. From that table come the V and J calls and clone size; the DNA was used to work out D and trimming. Altogether around 40,000 clones are present, around 85% being singletons, with the ten largest covering 9.9%. With 3 bases clipped from V and 8 bases from J, the junction kept 7 bases outside the gene matches. CDR3 length: 13 amino acids. CDR1 and CDR2 from the germline V gene are GTSNPN and SVGIG (reference sequence).

Sequenced input: peripheral blood. This TCR was sampled from a human donor in a cohort sampled during active COVID-19. The chain uses TRBV30 and TRBJ1-2; TRBD1 matches at 9 bases. CDR3 coding DNA: TGTGCCTGGAGACGGACAGGGGTAGAAGGCTACACCTTC. Translating gives CAWRRTGVEGYTF.